The 24 T cell receptor beta chains given below trace back to one sample, sequenced in a study of blood T cell repertoires in COVID-19 (dated by TCRdb to about 2020). The library was made by the immunoSEQ multiplex PCR assay. The immuneACCESS repertoire file appears here via TCRdb, limited to in-frame rearrangements. These files lack a portion of the clones; in checked studies, under half of the deficit traces to unresolved V genes, and the cause of the others is not known. The table for this sample lists some 190,000 clones; 80% of them were counted only once. The ten largest clones take up about 4.3% of the sample. The sample consisted of PBMCs or T cells enriched from blood (not recorded which). These receptors were taken from a man aged 25 to 45 with acute COVID-19.

Only a few counts were recorded for this clone. The rearrangement uses TRBV6-6 and TRBJ1-3, with 7 bases aligning to TRBD1. V gave up 5 bases and J gave up 7 bases; unmatched junction bases: 11. There are 15 residues in the CDR3. Germline loops: CDR1 MNHNY, CDR2 SVGAGI (reference sequence). The CDR3 sequence: CASSQQQGRLNTIYF. The CDR3 nucleotides read TGTGCCAGCAGTCAGCAACAGGGGCGCCTGAACACCATATATTTT.

The chain employs TRBV28 and TRBJ1-3; 8 nucleotides match TRBD1. There are 14 residues in the CDR3. The germline gives CDR1 MDHEN, CDR2 SYDVKM. Trimming cost V 8 bases and J 0 bases; bases outside gene matches: 3. This chain's CDR3 is CASLGTGSGNTIYF. CDR3 DNA sequence: TGTGCCAGCCTCGGGACAGGCTCTGGAAACACCATATATTTT.

Notes on this clone: Other DNA sequences in the sample encode the same CDR3. The gene calls are TRBV29-1 and TRBJ2-5, with a tentative D call TRBD2 (7 bases). In germline, CDR1 is SQVTM, CDR2 ANQGSEA. The CDR3 has 13 residues. The V end was cut by 4 bases, the J end by 3 bases, with 12 bases between. CDR3 nucleotide sequence: TGCAGCGTTGGATGGGGGGGCAAAGAGACCCAGTACTTC. Translating it yields CSVGWGGKETQYF.

The chain recombines TRBV27 with TRBJ1-6; D may be TRBD1 (6 bases). Trimming removed 7 bases from V and 7 bases from J, with 14 bases in between. Germline V gene data show CDR1 as MNHEY and CDR2 as SMNVEV (reference sequence). This CDR3 is 14 amino acids long. In DNA, the CDR3 is TGTGCCAGCACCCGGTGGGGGGGCAATTCACCCCTCCACTTT. Encoded protein: CASTRWGGNSPLHF.

V gene TRBV18 combines with J gene TRBJ2-7; D may be TRBD1 (5 bases). V was pared by 3 bases and J by 3 bases, with 9 bases between. Germline V gene lookup returns CDR1 KGHSH and CDR2 LQKENI. CDR3 length: 13 residues. As DNA, the CDR3 is TGTGCCAGCTCACCCGGTGACAGCTACGAGCAGTACTTC. This codes for CASSPGDSYEQYF.

Here the CDR3 DNA reads TGCGCCAGCAGCTTAGGAGGGATGGAAAACGAGCAGTACTTC. This gives the protein CASSLGGMENEQYF. The rearrangement joins TRBV5-1 to TRBJ2-7; D might be TRBD2 (6 bases). V lost 2 bases, J lost 5 bases, and 14 bases lay in between. Per germline, CDR1 SGHRS and CDR2 YFSETQ. The CDR3 is made up of 14 amino acids.

This clone came up many times. One end of the junction fails to match germline, which may point to a read error. The chain recombines TRBV2 with TRBJ2-7, with D perhaps matching TRBD1 (7 bases). The CDR3 runs to 14 residues. Germline V gives CDR1 SNHLY, CDR2 FYNNEI. In nucleotides, the CDR3 is TGTGCCAGCACTGAAGGGTCAGGGGGGTACGAGCAGTACTTC. Its protein product is CASTEGSGGYEQYF.

The chain employs TRBV3-1 (or the pseudogene TRBV3-2) and TRBJ1-6; perhaps TRBD1 as D (5 bases). Germline V CDR1 and CDR2: LGHDT, YNNKEL (reference sequence). V lost 2 bases and J 5 bases, leaving 16 bases between the germline ends. CDR3 size: 17 residues. CDR3 sequence reads: CASSQTELGLNNSPLHF. CDR3 nucleotide sequence: TGTGCCAGCAGCCAAACCGAATTGGGACTGAATAATTCACCCCTCCACTTT.

This rearrangement joins TRBV11-3 to TRBJ2-2; TRBD1 matches 9 bases. Germline values: CDR1 SGHNT, CDR2 YENEEA. The trim removed 3 bases at V and 4 bases at J, leaving 6 bases unmatched. The CDR3 covers 16 residues. In DNA, the CDR3 is TGTGCCAGCAGCTTGGGACAGGGTGTTGCCACCGGGGAGCTGTTTTTT. Its protein product is CASSLGQGVATGELFF.

This clone was observed a single time. CDR3 DNA sequence: TGTGCCATCAGTGAGTCGCAGGGCGTTGCTTTCTTT. Amino acid sequence: CAISESQGVAFF. The chain joins TRBV10-3 to TRBJ1-1; weak D call: TRBD1 (5 bases). Trimming stripped 0 bases from V and 11 bases from J, with 10 bases between. CDR1 and CDR2 from the germline V gene are ENHRY and SYGVKD. The CDR3 contains 12 residues.

V is TRBV19 and J is TRBJ1-4; TRBD1 is a possible D gene (5 bases). V lost 8 bases, J lost 7 bases, and 8 bases lay in between. The CDR3 consists of 11 residues. Germline V lookup: CDR1 LNHDA, CDR2 SQIVND (reference sequence). Here the CDR3 reads CASRQFEKLFF. CDR3 nucleotide sequence: TGTGCCAGTCGACAGTTTGAAAAACTGTTTTTT.

The gene calls are TRBV5-1 and TRBJ2-7; 7 bases fit TRBD1. V was pared by 2 bases and J by 0 bases, with 2 bases of the junction left unmatched. This CDR3 is built from 14 residues. The germline V gene encodes CDR1 SGHRS and CDR2 YFSETQ. The CDR3 is CASSFRQGSYEQYF. The CDR3 bases are TGCGCCAGCAGCTTTCGACAGGGCTCCTACGAGCAGTACTTC. The full variable domain, with the rest looked up from reference TRBV5-1 and TRBJ2-7, is KAGVTQTPRYLIKTRGQQVTLSCSPISGHRSVSWYQQTPGQGLQFLFEYFSETQRNKGNFPGRFSGRQFSNSRSEMNVSTLELGDSALYLCASSFRQGSYEQYFGPGTRLTVT.

The chain has TRBV12-5 and TRBJ2-6; 9 nucleotides line up with TRBD1. Trimming cost V 6 bases and J 0 bases; bases outside gene matches: 12. Per the germline V gene, CDR1 is LGHNT and CDR2 is FRNRAP. The CDR3 spans 19 residues. The CDR3 protein is CASGPRFGQGSSGANVLTF. DNA of the CDR3: TGTGCTAGTGGCCCGCGGTTCGGACAGGGGTCCTCTGGGGCCAACGTCCTGACTTTC. Looking up the rest from reference TRBV12-5 and TRBJ2-6 gives the full variable domain: DARVTQTPRHKVTEMGQEVTMRCQPILGHNTVFWYRQTMMQGLELLAYFRNRAPLDDSGMPKDRFSAEMPDATLATLKIQPSEPRDSAVYFCASGPRFGQGSSGANVLTFGAGSRLTVL.

The table lists this clone with a few counts. The rearrangement links TRBV7-2 to TRBJ1-5, with 7 bases identical to TRBD1. Germline trimming cut 5 bases from V and 6 bases from J; bases unmatched to any gene: 4. The length of the CDR3 is 13 residues. Germline lookup yields CDR1 SGHTA and CDR2 FQGNSA. CDR3 in amino acids: CASSPRQGQPQHF. CDR3 nucleotide sequence: TGTGCCAGCAGCCCCCGACAGGGTCAGCCCCAGCATTTT.

The chain joins TRBV27 to TRBJ1-2; 10 nucleotides align to TRBD1. The J segment lost 4 bases and the V segment lost 0 bases, leaving 8 bases of the junction unmatched. This CDR3 region has 17 residues. In germline, CDR1 is MNHEY, CDR2 SMNVEV (reference sequence). The CDR3 DNA reads as TGTGCCAGCAGTTTATCGAGACAGGGGGCGCGCGGCTATGGCTACACCTTC. Amino acids: CASSLSRQGARGYGYTF.

J is TRBJ1-3 and V is TRBV10-3, with D hard to call. The CDR3 has 15 amino acids. Trimming removed 0 bases at V and 5 bases at J, with 11 bases between. Germline V gene lookup returns CDR1 ENHRY and CDR2 SYGVKD. CDR3 DNA sequence: TGTGCCATCAGTGAGTCGAGCAGTAGCCGAAACACCATATATTTT. This gives the protein CAISESSSSRNTIYF.

The sample holds one count of this clone. The V call is TRBV2, the J call TRBJ2-7; possible D gene TRBD1, 5 bases. Germline loops: CDR1 SNHLY, CDR2 FYNNEI. V was clipped by 5 bases and J by 3 bases, with 8 bases between them. CDR3 length: 12 amino acids. CDR3: CASSWTIYEQYF. The CDR3 nucleotides are TGTGCCAGCAGTTGGACAATCTACGAGCAGTACTTC.

J is TRBJ1-6 and V is TRBV27; 7 bases fit TRBD1. Germline-derived CDR1 and CDR2 are MNHEY and SMNVEV (reference sequence). This CDR3 is built from 14 residues. V shed 6 bases, J shed 8 bases, and the junction held 7 bases outside the gene matches. CDR3 DNA: TGTGCCAGCAGAGTGCGGCAGGGGGATTCACCCCTCCACTTT. Its protein is CASRVRQGDSPLHF.

The J gene is TRBJ2-5, the V gene TRBV9, with 11 bases aligning to TRBD1. V shed 4 bases and J 4 bases; nucleotides not matched to a gene: 6. Per germline, CDR1 SGDLS and CDR2 YYNGEE. The CDR3 consists of 15 residues. The CDR3 DNA sequence: TGTGCCAGCAGCCCACGGGACAGGGGGGGAGAGACCCAGTACTTC. Its protein product is CASSPRDRGGETQYF.

V is TRBV14 and J is TRBJ1-2, with D tentatively TRBD1 (6 bases). CDR3 length equals 13 residues. V lost 3 bases, J lost 4 bases, and 9 bases lay in between. Per germline, CDR1 SGHDN and CDR2 FVKESK. The CDR3 protein is CASSQTGPYGYTF. In DNA form, the CDR3 reads TGTGCCAGCAGCCAGACAGGACCCTATGGCTACACCTTC.

The genes are TRBV27 and TRBJ2-7; 8 nucleotides agree with TRBD1. V shed 5 bases, J shed 0 bases, and the junction held 6 bases outside the gene matches. The germline V gene encodes CDR1 MNHEY and CDR2 SMNVEV (reference sequence). This CDR3 is built from 15 residues. This CDR3 is CASSETGTGSYEQYF. In DNA form, the CDR3 reads TGTGCCAGCAGTGAAACCGGGACAGGCTCCTACGAGCAGTACTTC.

This clone was seen once. This chain uses TRBV3-1 (or the pseudogene TRBV3-2) with TRBJ1-2; TRBD1 matches 7 bases. CDR1 is LGHDT, CDR2 YNNKEL, per germline (reference sequence). V lost 4 bases and J lost 4; bases outside the gene matches: 12. The CDR3 covers 16 residues. CDR3 bases: TGTGCCAGCAGCCCGCGGGGACAGAGGATTACCTATGGCTACACCTTC. The encoded protein is CASSPRGQRITYGYTF.

This clone was seen a handful of times. V gene TRBV5-1 combines with J gene TRBJ1-1; the match to TRBD1 covers 7 bases. The germline gives CDR1 SGHRS, CDR2 YFSETQ. There are 14 residues in the CDR3. J was trimmed by 7 bases and V by 0 bases; bases with no gene match: 6. The chain's CDR3 is CASSLVLGGVEAFF. The CDR3 region has the DNA TGCGCCAGCAGCTTGGTTTTAGGGGGCGTTGAAGCTTTCTTT.

This clone was detected a few times. This chain joins TRBV4-1 and TRBJ2-7, with D maybe TRBD1 (7 bases). The CDR3 spans 16 residues. CDR1 MGHRA and CDR2 YSYEKL come from the germline V gene. V was cut by 0 bases and J by 2 bases, with 14 bases left in between. CDR3 coding DNA: TGCGCCAGCAGCCAAGATCACGGAGGGGGCCCCTACGAGCAGTACTTC. This gives the protein CASSQDHGGGPYEQYF.